The sequence of this T cell receptor beta chain was determined in a study of cytomegalovirus exposure and HLA in healthy donors. Study-level background: Earlier sequencing of approximately 200 million T cells yielded under 120 million unique TCR beta sequences.

Broader study findings: An assumption of roughly uniform sequencing depth across donors underlay the presence/absence analyses. Later examination showed HLA-associated TCR beta chains had greater clonal expansion than equally common others.

The PCR ran on 60 Vbeta and 13 Jbeta primers. In the original processing: In a later analysis, 79 million or so unique TCR beta chains included roughly 11 million shared by two or more donors. Libraries were prepared by immunoSEQ multiplex PCR; TCRdb keeps only in-frame clonotypes and omits some of them. The DNA gave D and trimming, while V, J and clone size come from that table. This sample has 99,000 or so clones, with around 80% found just once. The CDR3 is 13 residues long. Germline V gives CDR1 MNHEY, CDR2 SMNVEV (reference sequence). The ends lost 7 bases at V and 3 bases at J; junction bases unmatched: 0. For this clone: No antigen is known for it.

V and J are TRBV27 and TRBJ2-3, with TRBD2 identical over 11 bases. The clonotype originates from a male donor in good health and CMV-seronegative. The sequencing sample was made of PBMCs. The CDR3 spells CASIAGGTDTQYF. DNA for the CDR3: TGTGCCAGCATAGCGGGAGGGACAGATACGCAGTATTTT.